The 32 T cell receptor beta chains below all came from one sample that was sequenced in a study of blood T cell repertoires in COVID-19. Libraries were prepared by immunoSEQ multiplex PCR; TCRdb keeps only in-frame clonotypes and omits some of them. The sample contains about 24,000 clones, 80% to 90% of which appear only once. What was sequenced was peripheral blood. The receptors were gathered from a man between 65 and 79 years old with acute or convalescent COVID-19.

The chain joins TRBV29-1 to TRBJ2-7; TRBD2 might be the D (5 bases). V was pared by 7 bases and J by 2 bases, with 12 bases between. There are 12 residues in the CDR3. CDR1 is SQVTM and CDR2 is ANQGSEA in the germline V gene. In DNA form, the CDR3 reads TGCAGCGCTACGGACGGGACCTACGAGCAGTACTTC. This gives the protein CSATDGTYEQYF.

The rearrangement uses TRBV19 and TRBJ2-2, with 10 bases that match TRBD2. Trimming took 5 bases from V and 4 from J; bases not matched to a gene: 4. This CDR3 contains 15 residues. Germline V lookup: CDR1 LNHDA, CDR2 SQIVND (reference sequence). The CDR3 is CASSEAGGITGELFF. CDR3 in DNA: TGTGCCAGTAGTGAAGCGGGGGGGATCACCGGGGAGCTGTTTTTT.

This clone was seen only once. Here the CDR3 reads CASSLVRNTEAFF. For the CDR3, the DNA is TGCGCCAGCAGCTTGGTTCGGAACACTGAAGCTTTCTTT. V and J are TRBV5-1 and TRBJ1-1, with unresolved D. CDR1 and CDR2 (germline): SGHRS, YFSETQ. The CDR3 is made up of 13 amino acids. Trimming took 0 bases from V and 1 from J, leaving 4 bases between them.

The rearrangement links TRBV7-2 to TRBJ1-5; the D gene is possibly TRBD1 (5 bases). The V gene's germline CDR1 is SGHTA and CDR2 FQGNSA. V dropped 3 bases and J dropped 4 bases, with 13 bases sitting between them. The CDR3 length is 15 residues. CDR3 sequence: CASSLGHLRNQPQHF. The CDR3 bases are TGTGCCAGCAGCTTGGGGCACCTTAGGAATCAGCCCCAGCATTTT.

Comment on this clone: Additional DNA sequences in this sample encode the identical CDR3. This chain links TRBV18 with TRBJ1-1, with a tentative D call TRBD1 (5 bases). Trimming shortened V by 3 bases and J by 5 bases, and 13 bases separated the two germline ends. Germline V gene sequence: CDR1 KGHSH, CDR2 LQKENI. This CDR3 has 14 amino acids. The CDR3 reads CASSPGTGGTEAFF. CDR3 in DNA: TGTGCCAGCTCACCGGGAACGGGGGGGACTGAAGCTTTCTTT.

This rearrangement joins TRBV28 to TRBJ2-1; 8 bases agree with TRBD2. Germline trimming cut 6 bases from V and 0 bases from J; bases unmatched to any gene: 7. The CDR3 covers 16 residues. Germline CDR1 and CDR2: MDHEN and SYDVKM. DNA for the CDR3: TGTGCCAGCAGGGAAGAACTAGCGGTCTCCTACAATGAGCAGTTCTTC. This gives the protein CASREELAVSYNEQFF.

As to this clone: Sequence at one end of the junction differs from germline and may be a read error. V is TRBV7-9 and J is TRBJ1-6; D may be TRBD1 (5 bases). This CDR3 has 14 amino acids. The germline V gene has CDR1 SEHNR and CDR2 FQNEAQ (reference sequence). The CDR3 region is CATSFWGDDSPLHF. The CDR3 nucleotides read TGTGCCACCAGCTTTTGGGGGGATGATTCACCCCTCCACTTT.

This chain joins TRBV14 and TRBJ2-1, with 11 bases matching TRBD2. The CDR3 has 18 residues. V was clipped by 4 bases and J by 5 bases; unmatched bases: 13. Germline V gene data show CDR1 as SGHDN and CDR2 as FVKESK. The CDR3 here is CASSPLRLAGLTDNEQFF. The CDR3 coding sequence is TGTGCCAGCAGCCCACTACGACTAGCGGGATTGACTGACAATGAGCAGTTCTTC.

J is TRBJ1-2 and V is TRBV28, with D possibly TRBD1 on 5 matching bases. Trimming removed 2 bases at V and 8 bases at J, with 9 bases between. Germline lookup yields CDR1 MDHEN and CDR2 SYDVKM. The length of the CDR3 is 12 residues. The CDR3 is CASSLQGWGYTF. The CDR3 DNA follows: TGTGCCAGCAGTTTACAGGGATGGGGCTACACCTTC.

This chain uses TRBV18 with TRBJ1-5; D unresolved. Trimming cost V 4 bases and J 2 bases, with 6 bases left between them. The germline gives CDR1 KGHSH, CDR2 LQKENI. This CDR3 comprises 13 residues. In DNA, the CDR3 is TGTGCCAGCTCACGGGGAGGCAATCAGCCCCAGCATTTT. It translates to CASSRGGNQPQHF.

The V gene is TRBV4-1, the J gene TRBJ1-2, with 8 bases that match TRBD1. The V gene end was trimmed by 9 bases and the J gene end by 4 bases; junction bases not matched to a gene: 7. Looked up from germline, CDR1 is MGHRA and CDR2 is YSYEKL. The CDR3 is 13 residues long. CDR3 in DNA: TGCGCCAGTTCGACAGGGGAGGGCTATGGCTACACCTTC. It translates to CASSTGEGYGYTF.

Only one count was recorded for this clone. The chain employs TRBV18 and TRBJ2-5, with D possibly TRBD1 on 7 matching bases. CDR1 is KGHSH, CDR2 LQKENI, per germline. CDR3 length: 14 residues. V lost 2 bases, J lost 5 bases, and 12 bases lay in between. The DNA for the CDR3 is TGTGCCAGCTCACCAACGCGGGACAGTGAGACCCAGTACTTC. Translation gives CASSPTRDSETQYF.

V is TRBV5-4 and J is TRBJ2-2; D might be TRBD1 (5 bases). The CDR3 has 14 residues. V lost 4 bases and J lost 6, with 13 bases in between. The germline V gene encodes CDR1 SGHNT and CDR2 YYREEE (reference sequence). CDR3 in DNA: TGTGCCAGCAGCGGAAGTTTGGGGCCCGGGGAGCTGTTTTTT. Translating it yields CASSGSLGPGELFF. The full variable domain, with the rest looked up from reference TRBV5-4 and TRBJ2-2, is ETGVTQSPTHLIKTRGQQVTLRCSSQSGHNTVSWYQQALGQGPQFIFQYYREEENGRGNFPPRFSGLQFPNYSSELNVNALELDDSALYLCASSGSLGPGELFFGEGSRLTVL.

This chain connects TRBV28 to TRBJ1-1; TRBD1 is a possible D gene (6 bases). Germline CDR1 MDHEN, CDR2 SYDVKM. The CDR3 runs to 15 residues. Trimming took 7 bases from V and 5 from J, leaving 20 bases between them. The CDR3 nucleotides are TGTGCCAGCACCCTAGGTGGGCAGGGGCAGACTGAAGCTTTCTTT. Translating it yields CASTLGGQGQTEAFF.

This clone was found once. The chain uses TRBV2 and TRBJ1-1; 7 bases line up with TRBD1. This CDR3 spans 13 amino acids. After removal of 6 bases from V and 0 bases from J, the junction contained 1 base not matched to a gene. In germline, CDR1 is SNHLY, CDR2 FYNNEI. CDR3 nucleotides: TGTGCCAGCAGGGGACAGCTGAACACTGAAGCTTTCTTT. Translating it yields CASRGQLNTEAFF.

The gene calls are TRBV28 and TRBJ2-1; D is unclear. There are 12 residues in the CDR3. Germline CDR1 and CDR2: MDHEN and SYDVKM. V lost 7 bases, J lost 8 bases, and 12 bases lay in between. In DNA form, the CDR3 reads TGTGCCAGCACCCCCCGGTCCGATGAGCAGTTCTTC. Its translation: CASTPRSDEQFF.

This clone was detected only a few times. V is TRBV10-1 and J is TRBJ2-6; D is possibly TRBD1 (5 bases). Trimming took 0 bases from V and 11 from J, leaving 14 bases between them. Germline CDR1 reads WNHNN; CDR2 reads SYGVQD (reference sequence). The CDR3 covers 15 residues. The CDR3, as DNA: TGCGCCAGCAGTGAGTCCAGTTCCAGGGTCGACGTCCTGACTTTC. Amino acid sequence: CASSESSSRVDVLTF.

The rearrangement joins TRBV24-1 to TRBJ1-1; perhaps TRBD1 as D (5 bases). In germline, CDR1 is KGHDR, CDR2 SFDVKD. The V end was cut by 3 bases, the J end by 6 bases, with 10 bases between. The CDR3 runs to 13 residues. The CDR3 region is CATSDPRGAEAFF. In DNA form, the CDR3 reads TGTGCCACCAGTGATCCTCGGGGGGCTGAAGCTTTCTTT.

This clone was counted a few times. The rearrangement links TRBV10-1 to TRBJ1-2; D not certain. The CDR3 is made up of 13 amino acids. Germline CDR1 WNHNN, CDR2 SYGVQD (reference sequence). V lost 2 bases, J lost 3 bases, and 7 bases lay in between. CDR3 sequence (DNA): TGCGCCAGCAGTGAGAACCGGGACTATGGCTACACCTTC. Protein: CASSENRDYGYTF.

This sequence joins TRBV7-9 and TRBJ1-2, with D possibly being TRBD1 (6 bases). V shed 5 bases and J shed 2 bases, with 21 bases lying between them. This CDR3 has 17 amino acids. Germline-derived CDR1 and CDR2 are SEHNR and FQNEAQ (reference sequence). DNA of the CDR3: TGTGCCAGCAGCCTCGATCACCCGGGGGGGGGCAACTATGGCTACACCTTC. Its protein product is CASSLDHPGGGNYGYTF.

The J gene is TRBJ2-1, the V gene TRBV28, with D tentatively TRBD2 (6 bases). CDR1 MDHEN and CDR2 SYDVKM come from the germline V gene. CDR3 size: 13 residues. V dropped 3 bases and J dropped 4 bases, with 7 bases sitting between them. The CDR3 region is CASSFAGYNEQFF. The DNA for the CDR3 is TGTGCCAGCAGTTTTGCGGGGTACAATGAGCAGTTCTTC.

V is TRBV6-1 and J is TRBJ1-5; 12 bases are a match to TRBD1. CDR3 length equals 15 residues. Per germline, CDR1 MNHNS and CDR2 SASEGT. Losses at the gene ends were 8 bases for V and 8 bases for J; bases not matched to a gene: 10. The DNA for the CDR3 is TGTGCCAGCTCTGGGACAGGGGGCAACTATGAGCCCCAGCATTTT. Translating gives CASSGTGGNYEPQHF.

J is TRBJ2-1 and V is TRBV9, with D maybe TRBD2 (6 bases). This CDR3 has 15 residues. The V gene lost 7 bases and the J gene lost 4 bases, with 18 bases spanning the gap. CDR1 and CDR2 (germline): SGDLS, YYNGEE. The CDR3 nucleotides read TGTGCCAGCCGGCGGGGCGACACTAAATACAATGAGCAGTTCTTC. Protein sequence: CASRRGDTKYNEQFF.

The chain combines TRBV20-1 with TRBJ1-2; tentatively, D is TRBD1 (5 bases). Germline V CDR1 and CDR2: DFQATT, SNEGSKA (reference sequence). The CDR3 totals 11 residues. V shed 4 bases and J shed 3 bases, with 6 bases lying between them. The CDR3 DNA is TGCAGTGCTACAGGGTACTATGGCTACACCTTC. Translation: CSATGYYGYTF.

The V gene is TRBV28, the J gene TRBJ1-4, with D perhaps matching TRBD1 (5 bases). The germline V gene has CDR1 MDHEN and CDR2 SYDVKM. This CDR3 spans 15 amino acids. Trimming stripped 7 bases from V and 9 bases from J, with 21 bases between. CDR3 loop: CASTAPGGYWKKLFF. DNA of the CDR3: TGTGCCAGCACCGCTCCGGGGGGGTATTGGAAAAAACTGTTTTTT. The variable domain in full, with the rest retrieved from reference TRBV28 and TRBJ1-4, is DVKVTQSSRYLVKRTGEKVFLECVQDMDHENMFWYRQDPGLGLRLIYFSYDVKMKEKGDIPEGYSVSREKKERFSLILESASTNQTSMYLCASTAPGGYWKKLFFGSGTQLSVL.

The rearrangement joins TRBV6-5 to TRBJ1-2, with D tentatively TRBD1 (6 bases). Germline CDR1 is MNHEY and CDR2 is SVGAGI. CDR3 length: 13 residues. The V and J ends lost 6 bases and 9 bases respectively, with 17 bases between them. The DNA of the CDR3 is TGTGCCAGCAGCTCCGGACAGTTTTATCGCTACACCTTC. This encodes CASSSGQFYRYTF.

This rearrangement joins TRBV5-1 to TRBJ2-3, with TRBD2 as a possible D gene (7 bases). The V end lost 2 bases, the J end lost 3 bases, and 16 bases lay between the germline ends. Germline V gives CDR1 SGHRS, CDR2 YFSETQ. The CDR3 length is 16 residues. Here the CDR3 reads CASSFRRGLGTDTQYF. The CDR3 nucleotides are TGCGCCAGCAGCTTTCGGCGGGGGCTTGGAACAGATACGCAGTATTTT.

The DNA of the CDR3 is TGTGCCAGCAGCCCCGGACAGGGCCGTCAGCCCCAGCATTTT. It yields the protein CASSPGQGRQPQHF. V gene TRBV7-8 combines with J gene TRBJ1-5, with 8 bases that match TRBD1. The CDR3 extends over 14 amino acids. CDR1 SGHVS and CDR2 FQNEAQ come from the germline V gene. V gave up 5 bases and J gave up 6 bases; unmatched junction bases: 6.

This chain's CDR3 is CAISESTRDQPQHF. For the CDR3, the DNA is TGTGCCATCAGTGAGTCGACTCGCGATCAGCCCCAGCATTTT. V is TRBV10-3 and J is TRBJ1-5; no clear D. V was cut by 0 bases and J by 5 bases, with 8 bases left in between. The CDR3 consists of 14 residues. The germline V gene has CDR1 ENHRY and CDR2 SYGVKD.

The chain links TRBV11-3 to TRBJ2-4; D might be TRBD2 (5 bases). This CDR3 is 12 amino acids long. Germline V lookup: CDR1 SGHNT, CDR2 YENEEA. Trimming stripped 6 bases from V and 7 bases from J, with 10 bases between. Here the CDR3 reads CASSHRENIQYF. The CDR3, as DNA: TGTGCCAGCAGTCATAGGGAGAACATTCAGTACTTC.

V gene TRBV5-1 combines with J gene TRBJ2-3; tentatively, D is TRBD1 (5 bases). Germline V gene lookup returns CDR1 SGHRS and CDR2 YFSETQ. This CDR3 region has 12 residues. V gave up 4 bases and J gave up 5 bases, with 8 bases separating them. The CDR3 region has the DNA TGCGCCAGCAGCGTCACAGGAGATACGCAGTATTTT. It specifies CASSVTGDTQYF.

This clone showed up just once. The J gene is TRBJ2-3, the V gene TRBV21-1; the table's D call, TRBD2, has no DNA check behind it. TRBV21-1 is marked as a pseudogene. The CDR3 is made up of 17 amino acids. As DNA, the CDR3 is TGTGCCAGCAGCAAAGGTTTGGCGGGAGTGGGCACAGATACGCAGTATTTT. Translated: CASSKGLAGVGTDTQYF.